These T cell receptor beta chains were read from a single sample in a study of cytomegalovirus exposure and HLA in healthy donors. This table comes from immunoSEQ multiplex PCR, and its TCRdb copy is limited to in-frame clones, with some not included. The table lists about 180,000 clones, 84% of them singletons, with about 4.9% in the top ten. Sequenced input: PBMCs. Source of these receptors: a girl under 18 in good health and CMV-seropositive. The CDR3 runs from the conserved cysteine through the conserved F or W. D genes are given only for firm matches. Size is omitted from some rows. Given values are once, few, many or a class for expanded clones.

v_gene	j_gene	d_gene	abundance	len	CDR3aa	CDR3nt
TRBV9	TRBJ1-2	NA	once	15	CASSAPLGVNYGYTF	TGTGCCAGCAGCGCTCCTCTTGGAGTGAACTATGGCTACACCTTC
TRBV9	TRBJ2-1	NA	NA	15	CASSAGGNPYNEQFF	TGTGCCAGCAGCGCCGGGGGAAACCCCTACAATGAGCAGTTCTTC
TRBV7-2	TRBJ1-4	NA	NA	16	CASSARSGAPSEKLFF	TGTGCCAGCAGCGCCCGCAGTGGGGCTCCCAGTGAAAAACTGTTTTTT
TRBV4-1	TRBJ2-7	TRBD1	NA	22	CASSQENLRFRTGLYFGYEQYF	TGCGCCAGCAGCCAAGAAAACCTCCGCTTTAGGACAGGTTTATACTTTGGGTACGAGCAGTACTTC
TRBV2	TRBJ2-1	NA	NA	11	CARRQGLEQFF	TGTGCCCGCCGCCAGGGGTTAGAGCAGTTCTTC
TRBV5-1	TRBJ1-1	NA	NA	15	CASSRTGTPEGEAFF	TGCGCCAGCAGCCGAACCGGGACACCCGAAGGAGAAGCTTTCTTT
TRBV13	TRBJ2-7	NA	NA	14	CASSFIGASYEQYF	TGTGCCAGCAGCTTTATAGGGGCCTCCTACGAGCAGTACTTC
TRBV5-6	TRBJ2-7	TRBD1	NA	11	CASSLGQGMDF	TGTGCCAGCAGCTTAGGACAGGGAATGGACTTC
TRBV14	TRBJ1-3	NA	once	13	CASSLGMENTIYF	TGTGCCAGCAGCCTCGGGATGGAAAACACCATATATTTT
TRBV2	TRBJ1-5	TRBD1	NA	15	CASSNGQGAVQPQHF	TGTGCCAGCAGTAACGGACAGGGGGCGGTTCAGCCCCAGCATTTT
TRBV19	TRBJ1-1	NA	NA	12	CASSVLSYEAFF	TGTGCCAGTAGTGTCCTGTCCTACGAAGCTTTCTTT
TRBV5-1	TRBJ1-6	NA	NA	13	CASSLAGLSPLHF	TGCGCCAGCAGCTTGGCAGGGTTGTCACCCCTCCACTTT
TRBV6-1	TRBJ1-1	NA	NA	15	CASSDTRTANTEAFF	TGTGCCAGCAGTGATACCAGGACTGCGAACACTGAAGCTTTCTTT
TRBV9	TRBJ1-1	NA	once	16	CASSAGGSPTLTEAFF	TGTGCCAGCAGCGCTGGAGGGAGCCCAACGTTGACTGAAGCTTTCTTT
TRBV6-5	TRBJ2-1	TRBD2	NA	15	CASNPLGGWDNEQFF	TGTGCCAGCAATCCCCTCGGGGGGTGGGACAATGAGCAGTTCTTC
TRBV4-1	TRBJ2-7	NA	NA	18	CASSQVPVGRTASYEQYF	TGCGCCAGCAGCCAAGTTCCAGTAGGTCGGACAGCCTCCTACGAGCAGTACTTC
TRBV7-8	TRBJ1-1	NA	NA	17	CASSLAQAGLMNTEAFF	TGTGCCAGCAGCTTAGCGCAGGCGGGGCTGATGAACACTGAAGCTTTCTTT
TRBV6-6	TRBJ2-7	NA	NA	14	CASSYSSESYEQYF	TGTGCCAGCAGTTACTCCAGCGAGTCCTACGAGCAGTACTTC
TRBV5-6	TRBJ1-2	NA	few	15	CASSFIAVANYGYTF	TGTGCCAGCAGCTTTATCGCGGTTGCTAACTATGGCTACACCTTC
TRBV10-3	TRBJ2-2	TRBD2	NA	15	CAITGGGGDTGELFF	TGTGCCATCACAGGCGGCGGGGGGGACACCGGGGAGCTGTTTTTT
TRBV2	TRBJ1-1	NA	NA	13	CASSRDSNTEAFF	TGTGCCAGCAGTAGGGACTCGAACACTGAAGCTTTCTTT
TRBV18	TRBJ1-1	NA	NA	14	CASSPSGSNTEAFF	TGTGCCAGCTCACCATCGGGTTCGAACACTGAAGCTTTCTTT
TRBV10-2	TRBJ2-5	NA	NA	13	CASSNHPQETQYF	TGCGCCAGCAGTAATCACCCCCAGGAGACCCAGTACTTC
TRBV19	TRBJ1-1	TRBD1	once	15	CASSPRQGAGTEAFF	TGTGCCAGTAGTCCCCGACAGGGGGCAGGAACTGAAGCTTTCTTT
TRBV2	TRBJ2-1	TRBD2	few	16	CASSGRSSGPNNEQFF	TGTGCCAGCAGTGGCCGCTCTAGCGGGCCCAACAATGAGCAGTTCTTC
TRBV7-2	TRBJ2-5	NA	NA	15	CASEDSSGTQETQYF	TGTGCCAGCGAAGATAGTAGCGGAACTCAAGAGACCCAGTACTTC
TRBV19	TRBJ2-1	TRBD2	NA	16	CASSSYLAGGQNEQFF	TGTGCCAGTAGCTCCTACCTAGCGGGGGGGCAAAATGAGCAGTTCTTC
TRBV30	TRBJ2-7	TRBD2	NA	14	CAWSVGAGVYEQYF	TGTGCCTGGAGTGTAGGGGCGGGGGTTTACGAGCAGTACTTC
TRBV7-3	TRBJ1-6	NA	NA	14	CASSLTGHNSPLHF	TGTGCCAGCAGCTTAACGGGGCATAATTCACCCCTCCACTTT
TRBV7-7	TRBJ2-2	TRBD2	NA	14	CASSFRRGDGELFF	TGTGCTAGCAGCTTCCGGCGGGGGGACGGGGAGCTGTTTTTT
TRBV10-3	TRBJ2-1	NA	NA	11	CAISEGPEQFF	TGTGCCATCAGTGAGGGGCCTGAGCAGTTCTTC
TRBV9	TRBJ2-5	NA	NA	13	CASSVGGSWTQYF	TGTGCCAGCAGCGTAGGAGGGTCGTGGACCCAGTACTTC
TRBV5-6	TRBJ1-3	TRBD1	NA	16	CASSLVRGESGNTIYF	TGTGCCAGCAGCTTGGTCAGGGGGGAATCTGGAAACACCATATATTTT
TRBV5-6	TRBJ1-1	NA	NA	13	CASSLWGGTEAFF	TGTGCCAGCAGCTTGTGGGGAGGTACTGAAGCTTTCTTT
TRBV27	TRBJ1-2	NA	NA	14	CASSSFQGNYGYTF	TGTGCCAGCAGCAGTTTTCAGGGGAACTATGGCTACACCTTC
TRBV4-1	TRBJ2-3	TRBD2	NA	16	CASSQSTSAVADTQYF	TGCGCCAGCAGCCAATCAACTAGCGCTGTTGCAGATACGCAGTATTTT
TRBV7-2	TRBJ1-3	NA	NA	16	CASSLQFPPSGNTIYF	TGTGCCAGCAGCTTACAGTTCCCTCCCTCTGGAAACACCATATATTTT
TRBV7-6	TRBJ2-7	NA	NA	14	CASSSTPSGYEQYF	TGTGCCAGCAGCTCGACTCCTTCGGGATACGAGCAGTACTTC
TRBV15	TRBJ1-1	TRBD1	few	17	CATSRDRQGVLNTEAFF	TGTGCCACCAGCAGAGATCGGCAGGGGGTTTTGAACACTGAAGCTTTCTTT
TRBV11-2	TRBJ1-5	NA	NA	14	CASSSSTGNQPQHF	TGTGCCAGCAGCTCAAGCACCGGCAATCAGCCCCAGCATTTT
TRBV30	TRBJ1-2	NA	NA	11	CAWRTGYGYTF	TGTGCCTGGAGGACAGGTTATGGCTACACCTTC
TRBV19	TRBJ2-5	TRBD1	once	15	CASRFSGQGLETQYF	TGTGCCAGTAGGTTTTCGGGACAGGGACTAGAGACCCAGTACTTC
TRBV19	TRBJ2-4	NA	NA	16	CASSVTGEEFKNIQYF	TGTGCCAGTAGTGTTACGGGGGAGGAGTTCAAAAACATTCAGTACTTC
TRBV6-5	TRBJ2-7	NA	NA	14	CASSYVRDSYEQYF	TGTGCCAGCAGTTACGTCCGCGACTCCTACGAGCAGTACTTC
TRBV25-1	TRBJ1-2	TRBD1	NA	14	CASSERTGNYGYTF	TGTGCCAGCAGTGAACGGACAGGGAACTATGGCTACACCTTC
TRBV11-2	TRBJ1-1	NA	NA	14	CASSLPGGYTEAFF	TGTGCCAGCAGCCTGCCGGGGGGTTACACTGAAGCTTTCTTT
TRBV7-9	TRBJ2-3	TRBD2	few	16	CASSSRLAGGQDTQYF	TGTGCCAGCAGCTCCCGACTAGCGGGGGGGCAAGATACGCAGTATTTT
TRBV4-1	TRBJ2-7	NA	NA	15	CASGYPGQKTYEQYF	TGCGCCAGCGGCTATCCCGGACAGAAGACCTACGAGCAGTACTTC
TRBV7-3	TRBJ2-1	NA	NA	15	CASSLSPSSYNEQFF	TGTGCCAGCAGCTTAAGCCCGAGCTCCTACAATGAGCAGTTCTTC
TRBV12-5	TRBJ2-3	NA	NA	16	CASGLVLRGRRDTQYF	TGTGCTAGTGGTTTGGTACTCCGGGGGAGGAGGGATACGCAGTATTTT
TRBV10-3	TRBJ1-1	NA	NA	13	CAISDTDTFEAFF	TGTGCCATCAGTGATACGGACACGTTTGAAGCTTTCTTT
TRBV11-2	TRBJ2-1	NA	NA	15	CASSPRDNSYNEQFF	TGTGCCAGCAGCCCCCGGGACAACTCCTACAATGAGCAGTTCTTC